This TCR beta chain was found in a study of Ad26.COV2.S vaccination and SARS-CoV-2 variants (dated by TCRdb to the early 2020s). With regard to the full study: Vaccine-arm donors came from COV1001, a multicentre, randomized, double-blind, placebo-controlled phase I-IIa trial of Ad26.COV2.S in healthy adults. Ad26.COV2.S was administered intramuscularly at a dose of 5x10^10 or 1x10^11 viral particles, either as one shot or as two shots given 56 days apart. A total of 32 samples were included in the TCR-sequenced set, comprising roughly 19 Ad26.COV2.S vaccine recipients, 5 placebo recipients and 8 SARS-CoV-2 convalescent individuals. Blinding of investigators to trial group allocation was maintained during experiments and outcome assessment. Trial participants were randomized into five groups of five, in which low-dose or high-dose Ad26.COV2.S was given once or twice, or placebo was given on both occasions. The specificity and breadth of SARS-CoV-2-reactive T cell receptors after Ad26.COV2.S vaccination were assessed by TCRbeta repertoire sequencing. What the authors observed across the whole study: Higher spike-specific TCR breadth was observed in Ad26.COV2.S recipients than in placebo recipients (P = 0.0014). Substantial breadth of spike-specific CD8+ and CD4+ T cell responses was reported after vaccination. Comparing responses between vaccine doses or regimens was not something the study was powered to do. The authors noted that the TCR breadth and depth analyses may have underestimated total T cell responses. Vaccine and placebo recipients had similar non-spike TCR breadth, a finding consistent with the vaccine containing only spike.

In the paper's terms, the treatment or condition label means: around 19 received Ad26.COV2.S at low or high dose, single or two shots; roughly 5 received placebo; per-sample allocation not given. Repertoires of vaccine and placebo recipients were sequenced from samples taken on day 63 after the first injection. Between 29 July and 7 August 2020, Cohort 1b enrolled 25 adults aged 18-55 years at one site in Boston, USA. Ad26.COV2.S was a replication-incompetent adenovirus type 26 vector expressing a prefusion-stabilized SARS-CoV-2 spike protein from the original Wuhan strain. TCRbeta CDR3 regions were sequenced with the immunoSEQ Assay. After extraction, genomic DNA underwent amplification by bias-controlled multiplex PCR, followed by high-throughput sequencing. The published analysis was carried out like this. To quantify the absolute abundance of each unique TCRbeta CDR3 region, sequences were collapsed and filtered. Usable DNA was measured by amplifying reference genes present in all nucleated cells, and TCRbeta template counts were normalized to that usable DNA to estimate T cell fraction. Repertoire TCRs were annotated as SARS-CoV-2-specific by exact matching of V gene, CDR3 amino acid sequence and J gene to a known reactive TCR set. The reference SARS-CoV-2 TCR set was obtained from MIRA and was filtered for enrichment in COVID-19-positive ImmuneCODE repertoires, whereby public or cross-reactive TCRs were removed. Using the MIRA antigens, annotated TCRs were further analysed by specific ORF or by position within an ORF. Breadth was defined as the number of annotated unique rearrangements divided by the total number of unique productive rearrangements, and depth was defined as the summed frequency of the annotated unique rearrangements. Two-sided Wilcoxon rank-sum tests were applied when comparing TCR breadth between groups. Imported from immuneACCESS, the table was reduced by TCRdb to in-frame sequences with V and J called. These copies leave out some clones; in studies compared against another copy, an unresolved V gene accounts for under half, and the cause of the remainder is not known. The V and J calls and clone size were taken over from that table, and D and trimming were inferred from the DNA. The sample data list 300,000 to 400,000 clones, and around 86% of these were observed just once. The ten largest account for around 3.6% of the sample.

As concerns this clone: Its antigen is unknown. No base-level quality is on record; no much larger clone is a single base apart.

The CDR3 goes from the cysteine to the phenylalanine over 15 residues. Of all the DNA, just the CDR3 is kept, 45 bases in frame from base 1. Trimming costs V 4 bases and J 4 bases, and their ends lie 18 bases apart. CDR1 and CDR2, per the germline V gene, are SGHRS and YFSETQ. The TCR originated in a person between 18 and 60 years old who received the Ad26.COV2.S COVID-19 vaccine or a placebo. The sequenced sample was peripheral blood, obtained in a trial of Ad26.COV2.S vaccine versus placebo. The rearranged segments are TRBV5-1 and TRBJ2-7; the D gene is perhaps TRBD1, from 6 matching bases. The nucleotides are TGCGCCAGCAGCCCTCGAGTGGGGGCAGCATACGAGCAGTACTTC. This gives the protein CASSPRVGAAYEQYF.